Below are 29 T cell receptor beta chains sequenced from a single sample in a study of early stage breast cancer tumors. Clones were sequenced by immunoSEQ multiplex PCR, and TCRdb holds only the in-frame ones, with some missing. The sample holds fewer than 90,000 clones; roughly 84% are singletons and the top ten take approximately 3.7%. The sample was blood. The source is a person aged 55 to 70 with breast cancer.

This clone was counted between two and nine times. The chain couples TRBV30 to TRBJ1-1, with TRBD1 identical over 8 bases. Losses at the gene ends were 2 bases for V and 4 bases for J; bases not matched to a gene: 6. This CDR3 comprises 14 residues. The germline CDR1 and CDR2 sequences are GTSNPN and SVGIG (reference sequence). The CDR3 sequence: CAWSTLTGVTEAFF. As DNA, the CDR3 is TGTGCCTGGAGTACCTTGACAGGGGTCACTGAAGCTTTCTTT.

The chain carries TRBV28 and TRBJ1-5, with 7 nucleotides matching TRBD1. The V gene's germline CDR1 is MDHEN and CDR2 SYDVKM. After removal of 5 bases from V and 7 bases from J, the junction contained 8 bases not matched to a gene. The CDR3 contains 14 residues. The CDR3, as DNA: TGTGCCAGCAGTCTCCAGGGGGTGGGGCAGCCCCAGCATTTT. Its protein product is CASSLQGVGQPQHF.

V gene TRBV7-2 combines with J gene TRBJ1-2; weak D call: TRBD1 (6 bases). The CDR3 extends over 15 amino acids. Deletions cut 5 bases from V and 2 bases from J, with 15 bases between. Germline values: CDR1 SGHTA, CDR2 FQGNSA. The CDR3 DNA reads as TGTGCCAGCAGCGACGCAGGGGCGGGGAACTATGGCTACACCTTC. It codes for CASSDAGAGNYGYTF.

The chain joins TRBV2 to TRBJ2-3, with D perhaps matching TRBD2 (7 bases). There are 18 residues in the CDR3. Germline V gives CDR1 SNHLY, CDR2 FYNNEI. V was pared by 6 bases and J by 4 bases, with 26 bases between. The DNA for the CDR3 is TGTGCCAGCAGCGGGGTGGCGGGGGCCACCCTTGAGGCAGATACGCAGTATTTT. As protein: CASSGVAGATLEADTQYF.

CDR3 sequence: CASSLSTIYNEQFF. As DNA, the CDR3 is TGTGCCAGCAGTTTGAGCACTATCTACAATGAGCAGTTCTTC. This rearrangement joins TRBV11-2 to TRBJ2-1, with D unresolved. The V gene's germline CDR1 is SGHAT and CDR2 FQNNGV. V gave up 6 bases and J gave up 3 bases, with 12 bases separating them. The CDR3 loop spans 14 amino acids.

The J gene is TRBJ2-7, the V gene TRBV27; 7 bases fit TRBD2. There are 14 residues in the CDR3. Germline V gives CDR1 MNHEY, CDR2 SMNVEV (reference sequence). J lost 2 bases, V lost 5 bases, and 6 bases had no gene match. CDR3 sequence reads: CASSGGDPPYEQYF. CDR3 coding DNA: TGTGCCAGCAGTGGGGGGGACCCACCCTACGAGCAGTACTTC.

This clone has a single count. V gene TRBV2 combines with J gene TRBJ1-4; 11 positions agree with TRBD1. Germline lookup yields CDR1 SNHLY and CDR2 FYNNEI. This CDR3 has 15 residues. The V gene end was trimmed by 7 bases and the J gene end by 8 bases; junction bases not matched to a gene: 9. CDR3 DNA: TGTGCCAGCAACCGGGACAGGGGGGGGGAAGAAAAACTGTTTTTT. Its translation is CASNRDRGGEEKLFF.

This clone was seen once. The gene calls are TRBV4-2 and TRBJ1-2; 7 nucleotides line up with TRBD1. Trimming took 4 bases from V and 3 from J; bases not matched to a gene: 8. The CDR3 runs to 15 residues. CDR1 is LGHNA and CDR2 is YNFKEQ in the germline V gene. CDR3 amino acids: CASSPGQDFYYGYTF. The CDR3 region has the DNA TGTGCCAGCAGCCCAGGACAGGACTTCTACTATGGCTACACCTTC.

V and J are TRBV9 and TRBJ2-2, with D possibly matching TRBD2 (6 bases). This CDR3 contains 16 residues. Trimming cost V 2 bases and J 1 base, with 12 bases left between them. Germline CDR1 SGDLS, CDR2 YYNGEE. CDR3 nucleotides: TGTGCCAGCAGCGTGACGTGGAGGGTGAACACCGGGGAGCTGTTTTTT. Its protein product is CASSVTWRVNTGELFF.

This chain links TRBV7-2 with TRBJ1-4; the D gene is possibly TRBD1 (6 bases). Between the trimmed V and J ends, which lost 0 bases and 7 bases, there was a span of 12 bases. The CDR3 is 15 amino acids. Germline V gives CDR1 SGHTA, CDR2 FQGNSA. DNA of the CDR3: TGTGCCAGCAGCTTAGCCCCAGGGGTGGGTGAAAAACTGTTTTTT. Translation: CASSLAPGVGEKLFF.

This chain joins TRBV5-1 and TRBJ2-1; D gene uncertain. Germline values: CDR1 SGHRS, CDR2 YFSETQ. CDR3 length: 15 residues. Trimming stripped 0 bases from V and 8 bases from J, with 15 bases between. The CDR3 spells CASSLGGLIYDEQFF. The CDR3 nucleotides read TGCGCCAGCAGCTTGGGTGGCCTTATTTACGATGAGCAGTTCTTC.

The V and J genes are TRBV28 and TRBJ2-7; D could derive from TRBD1 or TRBD2 (5 bases each). The CDR3 spans 17 residues. Germline V CDR1 and CDR2: MDHEN, SYDVKM. V dropped 9 bases and J dropped 1 base, with 25 bases sitting between them. CDR3 region: CASSPGATGLLSYEQYF. The CDR3 nucleotides read TGTGCCAGTTCCCCTGGCGCGACGGGGCTCTTATCCTACGAGCAGTACTTC.

This sequence joins TRBV7-8 and TRBJ2-3, with TRBD2 matching over 8 bases. Germline CDR1 SGHVS, CDR2 FQNEAQ. V was pared by 5 bases and J by 0 bases, with 13 bases of the junction left unmatched. This CDR3 comprises 18 residues. CDR3 sequence reads: CASSQKFSGSVSTDTQYF. The CDR3, as DNA: TGTGCCAGCAGCCAGAAATTCAGCGGGAGCGTCAGCACAGATACGCAGTATTTT.

This clone was recorded a few times. The gene calls are TRBV2 and TRBJ1-5; 12 positions match TRBD1. Trimming at V came to 5 bases and at J to 4 bases, leaving 12 bases not matched to a gene. CDR1 is SNHLY and CDR2 is FYNNEI in the germline V gene. The CDR3 spans 18 residues. CDR3 in amino acids: CASSLGQGAAMRNQPQHF. The CDR3 nucleotides read TGTGCCAGCAGTCTGGGACAGGGGGCGGCCATGAGGAATCAGCCCCAGCATTTT.

The chain links TRBV19 to TRBJ2-7, with TRBD2 matching 9 bases. This CDR3 is 15 amino acids long. The germline V gene has CDR1 LNHDA and CDR2 SQIVND (reference sequence). Trimming at V came to 5 bases and at J to 0 bases, leaving 5 bases not matched to a gene. The CDR3: CASSPRAGGSYEQYF. CDR3 DNA sequence: TGTGCCAGTAGTCCGCGAGCGGGAGGCTCCTACGAGCAGTACTTC.

This clone was seen a handful of times. The chain carries TRBV6-5 and TRBJ2-1; D remains ambiguous. V lost 8 bases, J lost 5 bases, and 19 bases lay in between. The CDR3 has 15 residues. From germline, CDR1 is MNHEY and CDR2 SVGAGI. The CDR3 loop is CASSRDHLSNNEQFF. CDR3 nucleotides: TGTGCCAGCTCCCGAGACCACTTATCGAACAATGAGCAGTTCTTC.

The chain couples TRBV5-1 to TRBJ1-1; D might be TRBD1 (6 bases). The CDR3 is made up of 13 amino acids. The germline V gene encodes CDR1 SGHRS and CDR2 YFSETQ. Trimming took 4 bases from V and 3 from J, leaving 10 bases between them. The CDR3 sequence is CASSVGGYTEAFF. In DNA, the CDR3 is TGCGCCAGCAGCGTTGGGGGCTACACTGAAGCTTTCTTT. Filled out from reference TRBV5-1 and TRBJ1-1, the complete variable domain reads KAGVTQTPRYLIKTRGQQVTLSCSPISGHRSVSWYQQTPGQGLQFLFEYFSETQRNKGNFPGRFSGRQFSNSRSEMNVSTLELGDSALYLCASSVGGYTEAFFGQGTRLTVV.

The chain combines TRBV28 with TRBJ1-6; 7 nucleotides agree with TRBD1. The CDR3 has 18 residues. Germline loops: CDR1 MDHEN, CDR2 SYDVKM. Unmatched junction bases numbered 13, after V lost 8 bases and J lost 0 bases. The CDR3 sequence: CASRRARQGSSYNSPLHF. Here the CDR3 DNA reads TGTGCCAGCCGCAGGGCAAGACAGGGTAGCTCCTATAATTCACCCCTCCACTTT.

This clone was counted between two and nine times. The CDR3, as DNA: TGTGCCAGCGCCGCCGGGTTGACCTACACTGAAGCTTTCTTT. Residues: CASAAGLTYTEAFF. This chain connects TRBV28 to TRBJ1-1, with unresolved D. The length of the CDR3 is 14 residues. CDR1 and CDR2 from the germline V gene are MDHEN and SYDVKM. V was cut by 8 bases and J by 3 bases, with 16 bases left in between.

The chain recombines TRBV27 with TRBJ1-5, with no clear D. Per germline, CDR1 MNHEY and CDR2 SMNVEV (reference sequence). This CDR3 has 15 amino acids. V lost 0 bases and J 1 base, leaving 7 bases between the germline ends. The CDR3 nucleotides read TGTGCCAGCAGTTTATCGTTCGGAAGCAATCAGCCCCAGCATTTT. Encoded protein: CASSLSFGSNQPQHF.

The V gene is TRBV5-6, the J gene TRBJ1-1, with a tentative D call TRBD1 (5 bases). This CDR3 spans 16 amino acids. Trimming pared 0 bases from V and 0 bases from J, leaving 12 bases between. Germline V gene data show CDR1 as SGHDT and CDR2 as YYEEEE. The CDR3 sequence is CASSLEAGYVNTEAFF. As DNA, the CDR3 is TGTGCCAGCAGCTTGGAGGCAGGGTACGTGAACACTGAAGCTTTCTTT.

V is TRBV19 and J is TRBJ1-4, with D perhaps TRBD1 (5 bases). Trimming took 8 bases from V and 0 from J, leaving 13 bases between them. Germline V gene sequence: CDR1 LNHDA, CDR2 SQIVND (reference sequence). CDR3 length equals 15 residues. The CDR3 DNA reads TGTGCCAGTTCTTGGGGACCTGCAACTAATGAAAAACTGTTTTTT. Translation: CASSWGPATNEKLFF.

This clone has only one observation. The J gene is TRBJ1-5, the V gene TRBV19, with a weak D call TRBD1 (6 bases). The CDR3 covers 14 residues. The germline gives CDR1 LNHDA, CDR2 SQIVND (reference sequence). Deletions cut 2 bases from V and 6 bases from J, with 11 bases between. CDR3 sequence reads: CASSIPRGSQPQHF. CDR3 in DNA: TGTGCCAGTAGTATACCCAGGGGATCTCAGCCCCAGCATTTT.

The chain links TRBV5-6 to TRBJ2-3; D call uncertain. Germline CDR1 is SGHDT and CDR2 is YYEEEE. Trimming cost V 4 bases and J 14 bases, with 17 bases left between them. CDR3 size: 12 residues. CDR3 sequence: CASSHSGLSGYF. For the CDR3, the DNA is TGTGCCAGCAGCCACTCCGGTCTCTCGGGGTATTTT.

V is TRBV28 and J is TRBJ1-2; 10 nucleotides line up with TRBD1. After removal of 6 bases from V and 6 bases from J, the junction contained 13 bases not matched to a gene. The germline gives CDR1 MDHEN, CDR2 SYDVKM. The CDR3 loop spans 16 amino acids. The DNA for the CDR3 is TGTGCCAGCAGAGCCAACTCCGGGACAGGGGTTAATGGCTACACCTTC. Translated: CASRANSGTGVNGYTF.

The chain joins TRBV6-5 to TRBJ2-7, with D uncertain. Deletions cut 2 bases from V and 4 bases from J, with 9 bases between. This CDR3 comprises 13 residues. The germline V gene has CDR1 MNHEY and CDR2 SVGAGI. For the CDR3, the DNA is TGTGCCAGCAGTTACGGCAGCTTTTACGAGCAGTACTTC. It is translated as CASSYGSFYEQYF.

This clone came up once. CDR3 nucleotides: TGTGCCACCAGCAATGGAGGGGGGTCGGCGACAGATACGCAGTATTTT. Its translation: CATSNGGGSATDTQYF. The chain recombines TRBV15 with TRBJ2-3; perhaps D is TRBD1 or TRBD2 (6 bases each). V lost 4 bases, J lost 3 bases, and 17 bases lay in between. CDR3 size: 16 residues. Germline lookup yields CDR1 LNHNV and CDR2 YYDKDF (reference sequence). The whole variable domain, remainder taken from reference TRBV15 and TRBJ2-3, is DAMVIQNPRYQVTQFGKPVTLSCSQTLNHNVMYWYQQKSSQAPKLLFHYYDKDFNNEADTPDNFQSRRPNTSFCFLDIRSPGLGDTAMYLCATSNGGGSATDTQYFGPGTRLTVL.

The chain has TRBV27 and TRBJ2-7; maybe TRBD2 (6 bases). V was pared by 3 bases and J by 0 bases, with 12 bases between. The CDR3 is 15 residues long. Per the germline V gene, CDR1 is MNHEY and CDR2 is SMNVEV (reference sequence). The CDR3 DNA reads TGTGCCAGCAGTTTCGGGACTGCAAGCTCCTACGAGCAGTACTTC. Translated, it gives CASSFGTASSYEQYF.

This clone occurred once. The rearrangement links TRBV6-6 to TRBJ1-1; D remains unclear. V lost 8 bases to trimming and J lost 11 bases, with 9 bases between them. The CDR3 is 9 residues long. Germline CDR1 reads MNHNY; CDR2 reads SVGAGI (reference sequence). CDR3 sequence reads: CASGIFAFF. The CDR3 DNA is TGTGCCAGCGGGATTTTCGCTTTCTTT.